Listed below are T cell receptor beta chains from one sample, sequenced in a study of early T cells in non-severe SARS-CoV-2 infection. TCRdb passed the 5' RACE reads through MiXCR, listing each CDR3 protein once. The repertoire holds under 50,000 distinct CDR3 sequences, with roughly 4% as singletons. Sequenced input: whole blood. These TCRs come from an adult who was a healthcare worker with PCR-confirmed SARS-CoV-2 infection or an uninfected control (not recorded which). CDR3s include the opening cysteine and the closing phenylalanine or tryptophan. A D gene is named only where the DNA matches it firmly. Part of the rows lack a size; the others show once, few, many or a class for expanded clones.

d_gene	j_gene	v_gene	abundance	CDR3aa	CDR3nt
-	TRBJ1-2	TRBV14	many	CASSQEMDGGYTF	TGTGCCAGCAGCCAAGAAATGGACGGAGGCTACACCTTC
-	TRBJ2-3	TRBV29-1	many	CSVAEGSGQYF	TGCAGCGTGGCCGAAGGCTCGGGGCAGTATTTT
-	TRBJ1-4	TRBV7-9	many	CASSLVGIGPNEKLFF	TGTGCCAGCAGCTTAGTAGGGATCGGTCCTAATGAAAAACTGTTTTTT
-	TRBJ2-2	TRBV5-1	many	CASSPRQANTGELFF	TGCGCCAGCAGCCCACGACAGGCGAACACCGGGGAGCTGTTTTTT
-	TRBJ2-1	TRBV15	-	CATSRGNYNEQFF	TGTGCCACCAGCAGAGGCAACTACAATGAGCAGTTCTTC
-	TRBJ1-5	TRBV20-1	many	CSALSGGGSNQPQHF	TGCAGTGCCCTCTCCGGGGGAGGGAGCAATCAGCCCCAGCATTTT
-	TRBJ2-1	TRBV3-1	-	CASSQVRSPYNEQFF	TGTGCCAGCAGCCAAGTGAGGAGCCCTTACAATGAGCAGTTCTTC
TRBD1	TRBJ2-7	TRBV29-1	-	CSVGTGLTYEQYF	TGCAGCGTTGGGACAGGACTTACCTACGAGCAGTACTTC
-	TRBJ2-3	TRBV24-1	many	CATSDLRGDTQYF	TGTGCCACCAGTGATTTAAGAGGGGATACGCAGTATTTT
-	TRBJ1-2	TRBV5-6	few	CASSPGPFGYTF	TGTGCCAGCAGCCCTGGACCGTTTGGCTACACCTTC
TRBD1	TRBJ2-5	TRBV13	many	CASSLGQAGGYGGQETQYF	TGTGCCAGCAGCTTAGGCCAGGCAGGGGGCTACGGGGGACAAGAGACCCAGTACTTC
TRBD1	TRBJ1-1	TRBV20-1	-	CSTGGPTEAFF	TGCAGTACAGGGGGCCCCACTGAAGCTTTCTTT
-	TRBJ1-3	TRBV7-6	many	CASSPEAGLNTIYF	TGTGCCAGCAGCCCAGAAGCAGGGTTGAACACCATATATTTT
-	TRBJ2-3	TRBV28	-	CASSLGGGQDTQYF	TGTGCCAGCAGTTTAGGCGGGGGACAAGATACGCAGTATTTT
TRBD2	TRBJ2-3	TRBV7-2	few	CASSVSGGTSTDTQYF	TGTGCCAGCAGCGTTAGCGGGGGAACTAGCACAGATACGCAGTATTTT
-	TRBJ2-2	TRBV3-1	many	CASSQWATGELFF	TGTGCCAGCAGCCAATGGGCCACCGGGGAGCTGTTTTTT
-	TRBJ1-2	TRBV5-8	many	CASQGWRGYYTF	TGTGCCAGCCAAGGGTGGCGGGGTTACTACACCTTC
-	TRBJ2-3	TRBV28	few	CASSFGGTDTQYF	TGTGCCAGCAGTTTCGGAGGCACAGATACGCAGTATTTT
TRBD2	TRBJ2-1	TRBV20-1	many	CSANFGRAGEQFF	TGCAGTGCTAACTTCGGGAGGGCGGGTGAGCAGTTCTTC
-	TRBJ2-2	TRBV9	few	CASSAAAFTGELFF	TGTGCCAGCAGCGCCGCCGCGTTCACCGGGGAGCTGTTTTTT
-	TRBJ1-3	TRBV20-1	many	CSALQNGDTIYF	TGCAGTGCTCTGCAAAACGGGGACACCATATATTTT
-	TRBJ2-5	TRBV25-1	few	CASSSTRSQYF	TGTGCCAGCAGTTCCACCCGAAGCCAGTACTTC
-	TRBJ1-2	TRBV29-1	few	CSVDVALREYNYGYTF	TGCAGCGTTGATGTCGCTCTCAGGGAGTATAACTATGGCTACACCTTC
-	TRBJ2-7	TRBV9	many	CASSVEGVGQYEQYF	TGTGCCAGCAGCGTAGAGGGGGTTGGACAGTACGAGCAGTACTTC
TRBD2	TRBJ2-3	TRBV29-1	many	CSVERPSGRAVDTQYF	TGCAGCGTTGAACGTCCTAGCGGGAGGGCAGTAGATACGCAGTATTTT
-	TRBJ2-1	TRBV6-4	many	CASSLGPRSYNEQFF	TGTGCCAGCAGTCTTGGACCCCGCTCCTACAATGAGCAGTTCTTC
TRBD1	TRBJ2-5	TRBV12-3/TRBV12-4	few	CASSYGQGAWETQYF	TGTGCCAGCAGTTACGGGCAGGGGGCTTGGGAGACCCAGTACTTC
TRBD2	TRBJ2-1	TRBV20-1	-	CSAPTSGRANEQFF	TGCAGTGCTCCCACTAGCGGGAGAGCGAATGAGCAGTTCTTC
-	TRBJ2-1	TRBV5-6	many	CASSRDSAGEFF	TGTGCCAGCAGCCGAGACAGCGCAGGGGAGTTCTTC
TRBD2	TRBJ2-7	TRBV29-1	many	CSVEGYWTSGSSYEQYF	TGCAGCGTTGAAGGGTACTGGACTAGCGGGAGCTCCTACGAGCAGTACTTC
-	TRBJ1-4	TRBV20-1	-	CSASDMRGANEKLFF	TGCAGTGCTAGTGATATGCGGGGGGCTAATGAAAAACTGTTTTTT
-	TRBJ1-2	TRBV20-1	few	CSALAGLDSENYGYTF	TGCAGTGCTTTAGCCGGATTGGACAGCGAAAACTATGGCTACACCTTC
TRBD1	TRBJ2-7	TRBV4-1	few	CASSGGTGYEQYF	TGCGCCAGCAGCGGAGGGACAGGCTACGAGCAGTACTTC